Each of the 5 T cell receptor beta chains below was sequenced from the same sample in a study of cytomegalovirus exposure and HLA in healthy donors. A multiplex PCR was run with 60 Vbeta primers and 13 Jbeta primers. Using immunoSEQ multiplex PCR, the repertoire was profiled, and TCRdb retains in-frame clones only, with some absent. The sample yields roughly 100,000 clones, roughly three quarters seen once. The sequencing sample was made of PBMCs. The receptors come from a woman aged 60-75 years in good health and CMV-seronegative.

The CDR3 DNA follows: TGTGCCAGCAGCCCCAGGCAGGGTATCGATGGCTACACCTTC. Translating gives CASSPRQGIDGYTF. This sequence joins TRBV7-2 and TRBJ1-2; possible D gene TRBD1, 5 bases. V lost 5 bases, J lost 6 bases, and 16 bases lay in between. This CDR3 is 14 amino acids long. The V gene's germline CDR1 is SGHTA and CDR2 FQGNSA.

This clone has only a few counts. The chain couples TRBV5-6 to TRBJ2-6; D is ambiguous. The ends were cut back, 4 bases at V and 4 bases at J, with 6 bases in the middle. The CDR3 runs to 13 residues. CDR1 and CDR2 (germline): SGHDT, YYEEEE. Written as DNA, the CDR3 is TGTGCCAGCAGCGTCAGGGGGGCCAACGTCCTGACTTTC. It encodes CASSVRGANVLTF.

The rearrangement joins TRBV5-1 to TRBJ2-1; 13 nucleotides agree with TRBD2. The CDR3 is 19 amino acids. V shed 3 bases and J 0 bases; nucleotides not matched to a gene: 9. The V gene's germline CDR1 is SGHRS and CDR2 YFSETQ. CDR3 coding DNA: TGCGCCAGCAGCTGGGGACTAGCGGGGCGCCCGAGCTCCTACAATGAGCAGTTCTTC. Protein product: CASSWGLAGRPSSYNEQFF.

The chain recombines TRBV2 with TRBJ1-2, with TRBD1 matching 9 bases. The V segment lost 8 bases and the J segment 4 bases; nucleotides outside the gene matches: 8. The CDR3 is 14 amino acids. Per the germline V gene, CDR1 is SNHLY and CDR2 is FYNNEI. The CDR3 loop is CASGSGTGFYGYTF. For the CDR3, the DNA is TGTGCCAGCGGCTCCGGGACAGGGTTCTATGGCTACACCTTC.

As to this clone: The junction departs from the called germline gene at one end, perhaps through a read error. The rearrangement joins TRBV5-6 to TRBJ1-5, with TRBD1 identical over 7 bases. The CDR3 runs 17 residues. Germline CDR1 SGHDT, CDR2 YYEEEE. CDR3 coding DNA: TGTACCAGCAGCTTATCAATGACAGGGAGGTACAATCAGCCCCAGCATTTT. This codes for CTSSLSMTGRYNQPQHF.